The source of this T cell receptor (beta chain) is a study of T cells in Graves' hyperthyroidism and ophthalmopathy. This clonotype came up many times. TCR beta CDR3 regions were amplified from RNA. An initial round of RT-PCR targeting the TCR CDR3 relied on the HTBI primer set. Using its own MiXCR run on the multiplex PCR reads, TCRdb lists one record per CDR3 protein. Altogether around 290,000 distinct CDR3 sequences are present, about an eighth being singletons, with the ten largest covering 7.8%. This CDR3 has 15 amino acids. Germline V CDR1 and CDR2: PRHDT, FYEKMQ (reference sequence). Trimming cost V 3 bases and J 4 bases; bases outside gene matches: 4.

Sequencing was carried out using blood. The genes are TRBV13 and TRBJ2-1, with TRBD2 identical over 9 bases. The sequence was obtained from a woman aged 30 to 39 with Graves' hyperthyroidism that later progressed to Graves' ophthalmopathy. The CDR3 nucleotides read TGTGCCAGCAGCTTCTCTAGCGGGGAATACAATGAGCAGTTCTTC. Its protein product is CASSFSSGEYNEQFF.